A selection of T cell receptor beta chains follows, all from one sample in a study of T cells in Graves' hyperthyroidism and ophthalmopathy. Each CDR3 protein gets one entry after TCRdb re-called the multiplex PCR reads with MiXCR. The sample records about 370,000 distinct CDR3 sequences, approximately 16% being singletons. Specimen: blood. The receptors shown here come from a woman aged 60-75 years with Graves' ophthalmopathy. Each CDR3 is given with its conserved first and last residue. D genes are given only for firm matches.

J gene,V gene,D gene,CDR3 protein
TRBJ2-3,TRBV6-1,.,CASKVADTQYF
TRBJ1-2,TRBV28,.,CASSLSWTLNGGYTF
TRBJ2-1,TRBV4-1,.,CASSPVDQHEQFF
TRBJ2-1,TRBV2,TRBD2,CASSEGLAGTEQFF
TRBJ2-2,TRBV10-1,.,CASSDWGLNTGELFF
TRBJ2-2,TRBV24-1,.,CATSDSGRENTGELFF
TRBJ2-3,TRBV11-2,.,CASSFLEGTDTQYF
TRBJ2-1,TRBV11-3,TRBD2,CASSLGTSGRYNEQFF
TRBJ2-3,TRBV3-1,.,CASSQVPVSTDTQYF
TRBJ2-3,TRBV18,TRBD1,CASSPAGQGEKQYF
TRBJ1-2,TRBV11-2,TRBD1,CASTSGTDFGYTF
TRBJ2-7,TRBV7-9,TRBD2,CASSLMRERTYEQYF
TRBJ2-2,TRBV11-2,.,CASSLVVGQNTGELFF
TRBJ1-2,TRBV20-1,TRBD1,CSAGDRPNYGYTF
TRBJ1-5,TRBV24-1,TRBD1,CATSECEGQGLRGSNQPQHF
TRBJ1-1,TRBV6-2/TRBV6-3,.,CASSEAWGNTEAFF
TRBJ2-7,TRBV5-4,.,CASSPDWGIPYEQYF
TRBJ2-1,TRBV6-1,TRBD2,CASSPLAGGRGGEQFF
TRBJ2-7,TRBV6-2/TRBV6-3,.,CASSGAGAPGGGQYF
TRBJ2-1,TRBV6-1,TRBD1,CASSELRGFEQFF
TRBJ2-5,TRBV20-1,TRBD1,CSAGGQGQQETQYF
TRBJ2-3,TRBV19,.,CASRPGPVTDTQYF
TRBJ2-6,TRBV28,.,CASSPGRISGANVLTF
TRBJ1-2,TRBV6-1,.,CASSEGPGQTSYTF
TRBJ2-1,TRBV7-3,.,CASSLLGTPGNEQFF
TRBJ2-1,TRBV10-3,TRBD1,CAIEGAGEGGEQFF